The rows below give T cell receptor beta chains drawn from one sample of a study of CD8 T cells in Susac syndrome. MiXCR, applied by TCRdb to the immunoSEQ multiplex PCR reads, yields one record per CDR3 protein. This table holds 170,000 or so distinct CDR3 sequences, approximately 94% found once. Sequenced material: CD4+ T cells from PBMCs. The source of these receptors is a human donor with Susac syndrome. The CDR3 runs from the conserved cysteine through the conserved F or W. The D gene is left open where the match is weak. Size values are once, few and many counts, or a class for expanded clones, and some rows have none.

j_call: TRBJ2-7
clone_size: .
d_call: TRBD2
v_call: TRBV29-1
cdr3_nt: TGCAGCGCTACAGCGGGACGGGAGCAGTACTTC
cdr3_aa: CSATAGREQYF

j_call: TRBJ2-3
clone_size: .
d_call: .
v_call: TRBV5-6
cdr3_nt: TGTGCCAGCAGTCCTAGTAGCACAGATACGCAGTATTTT
cdr3_aa: CASSPSSTDTQYF

j_call: TRBJ2-7
clone_size: .
d_call: .
v_call: TRBV7-2
cdr3_nt: TGTGCCAGCAGCGTCACCGGGACGGTCTACGAGCAGTACTTC
cdr3_aa: CASSVTGTVYEQYF

j_call: TRBJ2-7
clone_size: .
d_call: TRBD1
v_call: TRBV29-1
cdr3_nt: TGCAGCGTTGAAGGGGGGAGGACAGGGACCTACGAGCAGTACTTC
cdr3_aa: CSVEGGRTGTYEQYF

j_call: TRBJ1-1
clone_size: .
d_call: .
v_call: TRBV20-1
cdr3_nt: TGCAGTGTGATGAACAGAGCGAACACTGAAGCTTTCTTT
cdr3_aa: CSVMNRANTEAFF

j_call: TRBJ1-5
clone_size: once
d_call: TRBD1
v_call: TRBV7-2
cdr3_nt: TGTGCCAGCAGCGCGCAGGGGGTGGGTCAGCCCCAGCATTTT
cdr3_aa: CASSAQGVGQPQHF

j_call: TRBJ2-1
clone_size: .
d_call: .
v_call: TRBV20-1
cdr3_nt: TGCAGTGCTAGAGGGGAGCAGTTCTTC
cdr3_aa: CSARGEQFF

j_call: TRBJ1-2
clone_size: .
d_call: .
v_call: TRBV5-6
cdr3_nt: TGTGCCAGCAGCCCCCAGGGTATCTATGGCTACACCTTC
cdr3_aa: CASSPQGIYGYTF

j_call: TRBJ2-5
clone_size: .
d_call: .
v_call: TRBV6-5
cdr3_nt: TGTGCCAGCAGTCGTAAAATCGGGGAGACCCAGTACTTC
cdr3_aa: CASSRKIGETQYF

j_call: TRBJ2-5
clone_size: .
d_call: .
v_call: TRBV5-1
cdr3_nt: TGCGCCAGCAGTCCCGGAGGCGGGGCGGGGGAGACCCAGTACTTC
cdr3_aa: CASSPGGGAGETQYF

j_call: TRBJ1-3
clone_size: .
d_call: .
v_call: TRBV12-3/TRBV12-4
cdr3_nt: TGTGCCAGCAGTTTAGGCAGAACTGGAAACACCATATATTTT
cdr3_aa: CASSLGRTGNTIYF

j_call: TRBJ2-2
clone_size: .
d_call: .
v_call: TRBV20-1
cdr3_nt: TGCAGTGCCGCGGGACAGACCAACACCGGGGAGCTGTTTTTT
cdr3_aa: CSAAGQTNTGELFF

j_call: TRBJ2-3
clone_size: .
d_call: TRBD2
v_call: TRBV29-1
cdr3_nt: TGCAGCGTTGTGGCGGGAGGGCCCGGGTCTCCAGATACGCAGTATTTT
cdr3_aa: CSVVAGGPGSPDTQYF

j_call: TRBJ2-1
clone_size: .
d_call: .
v_call: TRBV30
cdr3_nt: TGTGCCTGGAACCCAGGCGTTAGCTCCTACAATGAGCAGTTCTTC
cdr3_aa: CAWNPGVSSYNEQFF

j_call: TRBJ2-3
clone_size: .
d_call: .
v_call: TRBV19
cdr3_nt: TGTGCCAGTAGTCCCCAGGGGCTTGATACGCAGTATTTT
cdr3_aa: CASSPQGLDTQYF

j_call: TRBJ2-7
clone_size: .
d_call: .
v_call: TRBV19
cdr3_nt: TGTGCCAGTAGTAGAGAAAGCGGGTGGTACGAGCAGTACTTC
cdr3_aa: CASSRESGWYEQYF

j_call: TRBJ1-6
clone_size: .
d_call: .
v_call: TRBV29-1
cdr3_nt: TGCAGCGTCCGTTTAGCAGCGGATTCACCCCTCCACTTT
cdr3_aa: CSVRLAADSPLHF

j_call: TRBJ2-5
clone_size: .
d_call: TRBD2
v_call: TRBV20-1
cdr3_nt: TGCAGTGCTAGGGTACTAGCGGGAGCGTGGGAGACCCAGTACTTC
cdr3_aa: CSARVLAGAWETQYF

j_call: TRBJ2-5
clone_size: .
d_call: TRBD2
v_call: TRBV3-1
cdr3_nt: TGTGCCAGCAGCCATCTAGCGGTTCAAGAGACCCAGTACTTC
cdr3_aa: CASSHLAVQETQYF

j_call: TRBJ1-1
clone_size: .
d_call: .
v_call: TRBV20-1
cdr3_nt: TGCTCGTCGGGGGTCTGGACTGAAGCTTTCTTT
cdr3_aa: CSSGVWTEAFF

j_call: TRBJ2-1
clone_size: .
d_call: TRBD1
v_call: TRBV5-6
cdr3_nt: TGTGCCAGCAGCTTGGGCCCACAGGGGAATGAGCAGTTCTTC
cdr3_aa: CASSLGPQGNEQFF

j_call: TRBJ2-4
clone_size: once
d_call: .
v_call: TRBV28
cdr3_nt: TGTGCCAGCAGCCCCTACCCGGTCTGGGAGATGGCCAAAAACATTCAGTACTTC
cdr3_aa: CASSPYPVWEMAKNIQYF

j_call: TRBJ1-5
clone_size: .
d_call: TRBD1
v_call: TRBV2
cdr3_nt: TGTGCCAGCAGGGGACAGGGGGCTGGGACCCAGCATTTT
cdr3_aa: CASRGQGAGTQHF

j_call: TRBJ2-1
clone_size: .
d_call: TRBD1
v_call: TRBV6-5
cdr3_nt: TGTGCCAGCAGGGACAGGGGGGAGCAGTTCTTC
cdr3_aa: CASRDRGEQFF

j_call: TRBJ1-1
clone_size: .
d_call: .
v_call: TRBV6-5
cdr3_nt: TGTGCCAGCAGTTACTCAGAGGGGAACACTGAAGCTTTCTTT
cdr3_aa: CASSYSEGNTEAFF

j_call: TRBJ2-1
clone_size: .
d_call: .
v_call: TRBV7-3
cdr3_nt: TGTGCCAGCGCCTGGGCGTTGGGGGATGAGCAGTTCTTC
cdr3_aa: CASAWALGDEQFF

j_call: TRBJ1-2
clone_size: .
d_call: TRBD1
v_call: TRBV20-1
cdr3_nt: TGCAGTGCTGGAACTACAGGGGGCGCAGGCTACACCTTC
cdr3_aa: CSAGTTGGAGYTF

j_call: TRBJ1-6
clone_size: .
d_call: TRBD1
v_call: TRBV19
cdr3_nt: TGTGCCAGTACCCGACAGGGCCGGGCCTATAATTCACCCCTCCACTTT
cdr3_aa: CASTRQGRAYNSPLHF

j_call: TRBJ2-3
clone_size: .
d_call: .
v_call: TRBV2
cdr3_nt: TGTGCCAGCAGTATAGGGGGTGACGTGGATACGCAGTATTTT
cdr3_aa: CASSIGGDVDTQYF

j_call: TRBJ2-3
clone_size: .
d_call: TRBD1
v_call: TRBV5-1
cdr3_nt: TGCGCCAGCAGCTTGGAGGGGGCCCCAGATACGCAGTATTTT
cdr3_aa: CASSLEGAPDTQYF

j_call: TRBJ2-3
clone_size: .
d_call: TRBD2
v_call: TRBV9
cdr3_nt: TGTGCCAGCAGCGTAGCCGGCGGGAGAAGCACAGATACGCAGTATTTT
cdr3_aa: CASSVAGGRSTDTQYF

j_call: TRBJ2-2
clone_size: .
d_call: TRBD1
v_call: TRBV12-3/TRBV12-4
cdr3_nt: TGTGCCAGCAGGGGACAGGCTGGCTCCGGGGAGCTGTTTTTT
cdr3_aa: CASRGQAGSGELFF

j_call: TRBJ1-2
clone_size: .
d_call: TRBD1
v_call: TRBV12-3/TRBV12-4
cdr3_nt: TGTGCCAGCAGCTCTCGCGGGACAGCCTATGGCTACACCTTC
cdr3_aa: CASSSRGTAYGYTF

j_call: TRBJ2-1
clone_size: .
d_call: .
v_call: TRBV30
cdr3_nt: TGTGCCTGGGGGGATCCGGGATCATACAATGAGCAGTTCTTC
cdr3_aa: CAWGDPGSYNEQFF

j_call: TRBJ2-1
clone_size: .
d_call: .
v_call: TRBV20-1
cdr3_nt: TGCAGTGCTAGGTTGGCGGGGGCTGGAGTTAAGCAGTTCTTC
cdr3_aa: CSARLAGAGVKQFF

j_call: TRBJ2-5
clone_size: .
d_call: .
v_call: TRBV11-2
cdr3_nt: TGTGCCAGCAGCGCAATAGCGGAGACCCAGTACTTC
cdr3_aa: CASSAIAETQYF

j_call: TRBJ2-3
clone_size: .
d_call: .
v_call: TRBV4-3
cdr3_nt: TGCGCCAGCAGCCAAGAACCGAGACATACGCAGTATTTT
cdr3_aa: CASSQEPRHTQYF

j_call: TRBJ1-5
clone_size: .
d_call: .
v_call: TRBV18
cdr3_nt: TGTGCCAGCTCAGGCGGAAGCAATCAGCCCCAGCATTTT
cdr3_aa: CASSGGSNQPQHF

j_call: TRBJ2-1
clone_size: .
d_call: .
v_call: TRBV28
cdr3_nt: TGTGCCAGCAGTTTCACTGGCTACAATGAGCAGTTCTTC
cdr3_aa: CASSFTGYNEQFF

j_call: TRBJ1-5
clone_size: once
d_call: .
v_call: TRBV27
cdr3_nt: TGTGCCAGCGGGGAGAGAGGGCGGGATCAGCCCCAGCATTTT
cdr3_aa: CASGERGRDQPQHF

j_call: TRBJ2-3
clone_size: .
d_call: .
v_call: TRBV29-1
cdr3_nt: TGCAGCGTTGACTTGTCAGATACGCAGTATTTT
cdr3_aa: CSVDLSDTQYF

j_call: TRBJ2-6
clone_size: .
d_call: .
v_call: TRBV6-2/TRBV6-3
cdr3_nt: TGTGCCAGCAGTCCCCGGACTTCACCTTCTGGGGCCAACGTCCTGACTTTC
cdr3_aa: CASSPRTSPSGANVLTF

j_call: TRBJ2-5
clone_size: .
d_call: .
v_call: TRBV7-9
cdr3_nt: TGTGCCAGCAGCTTAGGGACGGGTCAGGAGACCCAGTACTTC
cdr3_aa: CASSLGTGQETQYF

j_call: TRBJ2-1
clone_size: .
d_call: TRBD2
v_call: TRBV4-3
cdr3_nt: TGCGCCAGCAGCCAAGTGTATAGAACCGCGGGGGGCAATGAGCAGTTCTTC
cdr3_aa: CASSQVYRTAGGNEQFF

j_call: TRBJ2-1
clone_size: once
d_call: TRBD2
v_call: TRBV9
cdr3_nt: TGTGCCAGCAGCGTAGGGGGGGGACCCTCCAATGAGCAGTTCTTC
cdr3_aa: CASSVGGGPSNEQFF

j_call: TRBJ2-1
clone_size: .
d_call: .
v_call: TRBV29-1
cdr3_nt: TGCAGCGTTGATCGGCTGAGCTCCTACAATGAGCAGTTCTTC
cdr3_aa: CSVDRLSSYNEQFF

j_call: TRBJ2-7
clone_size: .
d_call: .
v_call: TRBV12-3/TRBV12-4
cdr3_nt: TGTGCCAGCAGCCTAGGAGGGGGCAGTCGGCCCTACGAGCAGTACTTC
cdr3_aa: CASSLGGGSRPYEQYF

j_call: TRBJ2-3
clone_size: .
d_call: TRBD2
v_call: TRBV20-1
cdr3_nt: TGCAGTGCTAGTCGGCCCACTAGCGGGAGCACAGATACGCAGTATTTT
cdr3_aa: CSASRPTSGSTDTQYF

j_call: TRBJ1-5
clone_size: .
d_call: .
v_call: TRBV6-2/TRBV6-3
cdr3_nt: TGTGCCAGCAGTTACTCGATCGGAGCGAATCAGCCCCAGCATTTT
cdr3_aa: CASSYSIGANQPQHF

j_call: TRBJ2-7
clone_size: .
d_call: .
v_call: TRBV25-1
cdr3_nt: TGTGCCAGCAGTGAGAGGGGACCCTACGAGCAGTACTTC
cdr3_aa: CASSERGPYEQYF

j_call: TRBJ2-7
clone_size: .
d_call: .
v_call: TRBV9
cdr3_nt: TGTGCCAGCAGCGTAGCAGGGGCGGCGGACTACGAGCAGTACTTC
cdr3_aa: CASSVAGAADYEQYF

j_call: TRBJ2-1
clone_size: .
d_call: .
v_call: TRBV4-3
cdr3_nt: TGCGCCAGCAGCCAAGCGTTGAGGAATGAGCAGTTCTTC
cdr3_aa: CASSQALRNEQFF

j_call: TRBJ2-5
clone_size: .
d_call: TRBD2
v_call: TRBV27
cdr3_nt: TGTGCCAGCAGTCGCCGATTAGCGGGACGCGCCCAAGAGACCCAGTACTTC
cdr3_aa: CASSRRLAGRAQETQYF

j_call: TRBJ1-6
clone_size: .
d_call: .
v_call: TRBV20-1
cdr3_nt: TGCAGTGCTCGTCCCAGGGAGGGGAGGTATAATAATTCACCCCTCCACTTT
cdr3_aa: CSARPREGRYNNSPLHF